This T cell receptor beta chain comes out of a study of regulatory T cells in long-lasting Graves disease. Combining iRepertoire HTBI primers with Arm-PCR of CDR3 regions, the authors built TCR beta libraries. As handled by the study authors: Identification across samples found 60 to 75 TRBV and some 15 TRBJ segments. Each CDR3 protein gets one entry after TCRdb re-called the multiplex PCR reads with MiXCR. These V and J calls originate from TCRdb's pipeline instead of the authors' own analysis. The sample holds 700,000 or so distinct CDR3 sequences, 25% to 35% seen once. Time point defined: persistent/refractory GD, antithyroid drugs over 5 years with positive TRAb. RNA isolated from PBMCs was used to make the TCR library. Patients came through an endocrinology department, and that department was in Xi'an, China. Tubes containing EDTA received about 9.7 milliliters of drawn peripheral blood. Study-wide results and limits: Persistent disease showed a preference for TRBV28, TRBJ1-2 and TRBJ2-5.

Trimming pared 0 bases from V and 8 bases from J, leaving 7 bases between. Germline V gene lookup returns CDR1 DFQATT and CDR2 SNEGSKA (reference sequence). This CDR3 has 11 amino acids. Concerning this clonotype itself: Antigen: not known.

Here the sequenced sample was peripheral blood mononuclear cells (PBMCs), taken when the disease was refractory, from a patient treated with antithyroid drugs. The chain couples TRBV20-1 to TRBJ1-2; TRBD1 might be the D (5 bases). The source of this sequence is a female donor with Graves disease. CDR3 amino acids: CSARDRTGYTF. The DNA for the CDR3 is TGCAGTGCTAGAGATAGGACAGGCTACACCTTC.